One sample yielded the 3 T cell receptor beta chains listed below, sequenced in a study of blood T cell repertoires in COVID-19. Sequencing was performed with immunoSEQ multiplex PCR; in TCRdb, only in-frame clones are kept and a portion is missing. The sample consists of around 240,000 clones, 65% to 90% of them appearing once. The sample was peripheral blood. Receptor source: a woman in her 50s with acute or convalescent COVID-19.

The CDR3 region has the DNA TGTGCCACCAGCAGGGACAGGGGGAAAGAGACCCAGTACTTC. Protein: CATSRDRGKETQYF. The V and J genes are TRBV15 and TRBJ2-5; 10 nucleotides line up with TRBD1. The CDR3 is 14 residues long. The germline CDR1 and CDR2 sequences are LNHNV and YYDKDF (reference sequence). The trim removed 3 bases at V and 3 bases at J, leaving 1 base unmatched.

This clone has only one observation. The V call is TRBV5-1, the J call TRBJ2-7, with D perhaps matching TRBD2 (6 bases). The CDR3 runs 13 residues. CDR1 is SGHRS and CDR2 is YFSETQ in the germline V gene. The V end was cut by 2 bases, the J end by 5 bases, with 11 bases between. The CDR3 nucleotides are TGCGCCAGCAGCTTCACCGGGGGTGACGAGCAGTACTTC. It codes for CASSFTGGDEQYF.

The chain couples TRBV12-3 or TRBV12-4 to TRBJ1-5; possible D gene TRBD1, 5 bases. This CDR3 has 13 residues. V dropped 4 bases and J dropped 3 bases, with 7 bases sitting between them. The chain's CDR3 is CASSYRLNQPQHF. DNA for the CDR3: TGTGCCAGCAGTTACAGGCTCAATCAGCCCCAGCATTTT.